The clone carrying this TCR beta chain has only a few counts. This sample was taken from a study of metastatic and nonmetastatic thyroid tumors. TCRdb re-processed the PCR reads through MiXCR. The sample records under 4,500 clones, about 37% being singletons. All patients reached thyroid surgery having received no treatment beforehand. Germline V gene sequence: CDR1 MDHEN, CDR2 SYDVKM. Trimming took 5 bases from V and 7 from J, leaving 14 bases between them. This CDR3 spans 14 amino acids. The rearrangement links TRBV28 to TRBJ2-2, with D tentatively TRBD1 or TRBD2 (5 bases each). The specimen sequenced was tumor tissue. The source is a male donor with papillary thyroid cancer or a benign thyroid nodule (not recorded which). Some clones in this sample may be carry-over from other donors' samples. CDR3 amino acids: CASSLFGAGGELFF. In DNA form, the CDR3 reads TGTGCCAGCAGTCTTTTCGGGGCGGGCGGGGAGCTGTTTTTT.